A single sample is the source of the 10 T cell receptor beta chains below, sequenced in a study of shared clonotypes between healthy human individuals. Naive CD8 cells were CD45RO-negative, positively selected for CCR7, excluding terminally differentiated effector memory CD45RA+ cells. Assay: immunoSEQ multiplex PCR; the TCRdb copy retains only in-frame clones and omits some. Seen here are millions of clones, over 85% observed once, and the top ten hold 1% to 1.3%. Input material: naive CD8+ T cells sorted from blood. All receptors derive from a man younger than 30 in good health.

V is TRBV11-2 and J is TRBJ2-1, with D unclear. V was trimmed by 0 bases and J by 0 bases, leaving 12 bases between them. The germline CDR1 and CDR2 sequences are SGHAT and FQNNGV. The CDR3 is 17 residues long. The CDR3, as DNA: TGTGCCAGCAGCTTAGAGATCCAGCGCCTCTCCTACAATGAGCAGTTCTTC. Its translation is CASSLEIQRLSYNEQFF. Looking up the rest from reference TRBV11-2 and TRBJ2-1 gives the full variable domain: EAGVAQSPRYKIIEKRQSVAFWCNPISGHATLYWYQQILGQGPKLLIQFQNNGVVDDSQLPKDRFSAERLKGVDSTLKIQPAKLEDSAVYLCASSLEIQRLSYNEQFFGPGTRLTVL.

This clone was seen more than once but under ten times. This sequence joins TRBV2 and TRBJ1-2; D not resolved. Germline V gives CDR1 SNHLY, CDR2 FYNNEI. This CDR3 region has 11 residues. The CDR3 DNA is TGTGCGTGGCCCTTACCTTATGGCTACACCTTC. It encodes CAWPLPYGYTF.

The CDR3 sequence is CASSPGGLASQYF. In nucleotides, the CDR3 is TGTGCCAGCAGTCCTGGTGGCTTAGCCTCCCAGTACTTC. The J gene is TRBJ2-5, the V gene TRBV27; no clear D gene. CDR3 size: 13 residues. V lost 5 bases to trimming and J lost 9 bases, with 16 bases between them. Per germline, CDR1 MNHEY and CDR2 SMNVEV (reference sequence).

The gene calls are TRBV11-3 and TRBJ1-2, with 11 bases fitting TRBD1. The CDR3 loop spans 13 amino acids. V was clipped by 5 bases and J by 12 bases; unmatched bases: 8. Germline CDR1 reads SGHNT; CDR2 reads YENEEA. CDR3 protein: CASSRGTGGLHTF. The CDR3 DNA follows: TGTGCCAGCAGCCGCGGGACAGGGGGACTTCACACCTTC.

This chain joins TRBV7-8 and TRBJ2-7; 12 nucleotides agree with TRBD1. V was clipped by 2 bases and J by 6 bases; unmatched bases: 8. Germline V gene data show CDR1 as SGHVS and CDR2 as FQNEAQ. This CDR3 spans 16 amino acids. The CDR3 is CASSLRRGQGAPEQYF. CDR3 sequence (DNA): TGTGCCAGCAGCTTAAGGCGGGGACAGGGGGCGCCCGAGCAGTACTTC.

The chain has TRBV10-2 and TRBJ1-1; 9 bases are shared with TRBD1. Trimming took 6 bases from V and 1 from J; bases not matched to a gene: 0. Germline CDR1 is WSHSY and CDR2 is SAAADI. The CDR3 has 13 amino acids. DNA of the CDR3: TGCGCCAGCAGGGACAGGGGGAACACTGAAGCTTTCTTT. Amino acid sequence: CASRDRGNTEAFF.

The rearrangement uses TRBV6-4 and TRBJ2-7; D tentatively reads TRBD1 or TRBD2 (5 bases each). Trimming removed 5 bases from V and 0 bases from J, with 14 bases in between. In germline, CDR1 is MRHNA, CDR2 SNTAGT. The CDR3 sequence is 15 residues long. The CDR3 DNA follows: TGTGCCAGCAGTCTTGGGGGTGATCCCTCCTACGAGCAGTACTTC. As protein: CASSLGGDPSYEQYF.

J is TRBJ1-2 and V is TRBV6-5; 8 nucleotides align to TRBD1. The germline V gene encodes CDR1 MNHEY and CDR2 SVGAGI. V trimming: 6 bases; J trimming: 4 bases; junction bases outside the gene matches: 7. The CDR3 runs 14 residues. In DNA, the CDR3 is TGTGCCAGCAGGGCCCAGGGGGCTGGCTATGGCTACACCTTC. It encodes CASRAQGAGYGYTF.

As to this clone: This CDR3 is also generated by other DNA sequences in the sample. This sequence joins TRBV11-2 and TRBJ2-7; maybe TRBD1 (7 bases). Per the germline V gene, CDR1 is SGHAT and CDR2 is FQNNGV. The CDR3 runs to 14 residues. V shed 4 bases and J shed 4 bases, with 14 bases lying between them. The CDR3 DNA sequence: TGTGCCAGCAGCTCAACCTCAGGGGGGTACGAGCAGTACTTC. Its protein product is CASSSTSGGYEQYF.

The CDR3 reads CASSDRQGVVSNTGELFF. CDR3 nucleotide sequence: TGTGCCAGCAGTGACCGACAGGGTGTAGTCTCGAACACCGGGGAGCTGTTTTTT. The chain joins TRBV6-1 to TRBJ2-2, with 7 nucleotides matching TRBD1. V gave up 3 bases and J gave up 0 bases; unmatched junction bases: 10. This CDR3 is built from 18 residues. Germline V lookup: CDR1 MNHNS, CDR2 SASEGT.